The next 26 T cell receptor beta chains were all read from a single sample in a study of identifying expanded T cells in peripheral blood. Only in-frame clones appear in the TCRdb table, and some are missing; sequencing was by immunoSEQ multiplex PCR. The sample consists of around 75,000 clones, about nine tenths of them appearing once. Material for sequencing was blood. All receptors derive from a person aged 18-69 years in good health.

The chain is built from TRBV2 and TRBJ2-1; TRBD2 matches 9 bases. Germline V gene sequence: CDR1 SNHLY, CDR2 FYNNEI. Unmatched junction bases numbered 13, after V lost 4 bases and J lost 15 bases. The length of the CDR3 is 14 residues. The CDR3 DNA is TGTGCCAGCAGTGTAACTAGCGGGTCCCGAGAGGGGTTCTTC. As protein: CASSVTSGSREGFF. The variable domain in full, with the rest retrieved from reference TRBV2 and TRBJ2-1, is EPEVTQTPSHQVTQMGQEVILRCVPISNHLYFYWYRQILGQKVEFLVSFYNNEISEKSEIFDDQFSVERPDGSNFTLKIRSTKLEDSAMYFCASSVTSGSREGFFGPGTRLTVL.

The chain combines TRBV28 with TRBJ1-2; D is undetermined. Germline V lookup: CDR1 MDHEN, CDR2 SYDVKM. The CDR3 contains 13 residues. V was cut by 8 bases and J by 2 bases, with 12 bases left in between. The CDR3 loop is CASESGANYGYTF. The CDR3 DNA reads TGTGCCAGCGAGTCGGGAGCGAACTATGGCTACACCTTC.

As to this clone: At one boundary the junction diverges from the germline segment, which might be a read error. The DNA of the CDR3 is TGTGCCAGCAGCTCGGCGGGAGCCCCCGACTTC. Amino acid sequence: CASSSAGAPDF. The chain combines TRBV7-2 with TRBJ2-7; 7 bases map to TRBD2. Germline assignment: CDR1 SGHTA and CDR2 FQGNSA. This CDR3 has 11 residues.

The rearrangement links TRBV5-6 to TRBJ2-1; the match to TRBD2 covers 8 bases. CDR1 and CDR2 (germline): SGHDT, YYEEEE. J was trimmed by 9 bases and V by 0 bases; bases with no gene match: 8. The CDR3 sequence is 15 residues long. The CDR3 sequence is CASSLGTSRFFEQFF. The CDR3 DNA follows: TGTGCCAGCAGCTTGGGGACTAGCAGGTTCTTTGAGCAGTTCTTC.

The chain links TRBV9 to TRBJ2-2; a possible D gene is TRBD1 (5 bases). The germline CDR1 and CDR2 sequences are SGDLS and YYNGEE. CDR3 length: 15 residues. Trimming took 3 bases from V and 2 from J, leaving 11 bases between them. The chain's CDR3 is CASSARTLNTGELFF. The CDR3 nucleotides read TGTGCCAGCAGCGCACGGACACTTAACACCGGGGAGCTGTTTTTT.

The genes are TRBV19 and TRBJ2-1; 9 bases match TRBD2. Per germline, CDR1 LNHDA and CDR2 SQIVND (reference sequence). The V gene end was trimmed by 5 bases and the J gene end by 3 bases; junction bases not matched to a gene: 17. The CDR3 is 19 amino acids. CDR3 coding DNA: TGTGCCAGTAGTGCGGGACACCTCCTAGCGGGATCTGGCTACAATGAGCAGTTCTTC. As protein: CASSAGHLLAGSGYNEQFF.

The J gene is TRBJ2-1, the V gene TRBV6-5, with D possibly being TRBD2 (5 bases). Germline-derived CDR1 and CDR2 are MNHEY and SVGAGI. The CDR3 runs to 14 residues. Trimming removed 5 bases at V and 2 bases at J, with 10 bases between. The DNA of the CDR3 is TGTGCCAGCAGTCGGGATCTCACCTACAATGAGCAGTTCTTC. Translating gives CASSRDLTYNEQFF.

V gene TRBV5-4 combines with J gene TRBJ1-4, with no clear D. Trimming pared 3 bases from V and 7 bases from J, leaving 10 bases between. There are 13 residues in the CDR3. Germline CDR1 reads SGHNT; CDR2 reads YYREEE (reference sequence). Here the CDR3 reads CASSYDYGEKLFF. CDR3 sequence (DNA): TGTGCCAGCAGCTATGACTATGGTGAAAAACTGTTTTTT.

The chain has TRBV28 and TRBJ2-7; D unresolved. This CDR3 has 17 residues. CDR1 and CDR2 from the germline V gene are MDHEN and SYDVKM. V lost 6 bases and J lost 3, with 24 bases in between. The CDR3 nucleotides read TGTGCCAGCAGCACGCCCAGCAGAGGTAGCTACAACTACGAGCAGTACTTC. Amino acids: CASSTPSRGSYNYEQYF.

The V and J genes are TRBV4-1 and TRBJ2-7; possible D gene TRBD1, 5 bases. V was cut by 1 base and J by 9 bases, with 13 bases left in between. This CDR3 has 13 amino acids. CDR1 is MGHRA, CDR2 YSYEKL, per germline. Written as DNA, the CDR3 is TGCGCCAGCAGCCAAGTTGTGACAGCTATGCAGTACTTC. It translates to CASSQVVTAMQYF.

This rearrangement joins TRBV6-1 to TRBJ1-5; possible D gene TRBD1, 5 bases. This CDR3 has 16 residues. Per the germline V gene, CDR1 is MNHNS and CDR2 is SASEGT. Trimming took 6 bases from V and 2 from J, leaving 17 bases between them. The CDR3 sequence is CASSERRGVRNQPQHF. CDR3 sequence (DNA): TGTGCCAGCAGCGAAAGGAGGGGTGTACGCAATCAGCCCCAGCATTTT.

The chain has TRBV9 and TRBJ2-1, with a possible D match to TRBD2 (6 bases). Deletions cut 0 bases from V and 4 bases from J, with 14 bases between. This CDR3 contains 16 residues. Germline CDR1 reads SGDLS; CDR2 reads YYNGEE. CDR3: CASSVVSGTLYNEQFF. In nucleotides, the CDR3 is TGTGCCAGCAGCGTAGTTAGCGGAACTTTATACAATGAGCAGTTCTTC. Filled out from reference TRBV9 and TRBJ2-1, the complete variable domain reads DSGVTQTPKHLITATGQRVTLRCSPRSGDLSVYWYQQSLDQGLQFLIQYYNGEERAKGNILERFSAQQFPDLHSELNLSSLELGDSALYFCASSVVSGTLYNEQFFGPGTRLTVL.

V and J are TRBV18 and TRBJ2-2; 7 bases line up with TRBD1. This CDR3 comprises 18 residues. The germline V gene encodes CDR1 KGHSH and CDR2 LQKENI. V dropped 4 bases and J dropped 5; count of bases not matched to a gene: 16. CDR3 bases: TGTGCCAGCTCACTACGACAGGGAGTTGGAGTGGGGACCGGGGAGCTGTTTTTT. Its translation: CASSLRQGVGVGTGELFF.

The chain recombines TRBV9 with TRBJ2-7; TRBD1 agrees at 8 bases. J was trimmed by 5 bases and V by 0 bases; bases with no gene match: 10. This CDR3 is built from 16 residues. The germline CDR1 and CDR2 sequences are SGDLS and YYNGEE. The CDR3: CASSVVGQGAKDEQYF. CDR3 nucleotides: TGTGCCAGCAGCGTAGTGGGGCAGGGGGCGAAGGACGAGCAGTACTTC.

The rearrangement links TRBV19 to TRBJ2-6; TRBD2 is a possible D gene (5 bases). The CDR3 sequence is 15 residues long. Germline CDR1 and CDR2: LNHDA and SQIVND (reference sequence). The V end was cut by 7 bases, the J end by 3 bases, with 13 bases between. The CDR3 DNA reads as TGTGCCAGTAAGTACGGGATCGGTGGGGCCAACGTCCTGACTTTC. Its protein product is CASKYGIGGANVLTF.

This chain links TRBV29-1 with TRBJ2-7; the D call may be TRBD1 or TRBD2 (7 bases each). Germline V CDR1 and CDR2: SQVTM, ANQGSEA. The length of the CDR3 is 14 residues. The V end was cut by 7 bases, the J end by 3 bases, with 19 bases between. As DNA, the CDR3 is TGCAGCGCCCGGGGAGGGACAGCAGACTACGAGCAGTACTTC. Translation gives CSARGGTADYEQYF.

V usage is TRBV5-1 and J usage is TRBJ2-5; 12 nucleotides align to TRBD2. CDR3 length: 14 residues. Germline V gene data show CDR1 as SGHRS and CDR2 as YFSETQ. V trimming: 5 bases; J trimming: 3 bases; junction bases outside the gene matches: 2. CDR3 sequence: CASRRTSGEETQYF. In DNA form, the CDR3 reads TGCGCCAGCAGAAGGACTAGCGGGGAAGAGACCCAGTACTTC.

A single count supports this clone. The chain carries TRBV18 and TRBJ2-3; 15 bases are a match to TRBD2. CDR1 is KGHSH and CDR2 is LQKENI in the germline V gene. This CDR3 is built from 16 residues. V trimming: 5 bases; J trimming: 5 bases; junction bases outside the gene matches: 5. The CDR3 coding sequence is TGTGCCAGCTCATCGGGACTAGCGGGAGGAGAAGATACGCAGTATTTT. This translates into CASSSGLAGGEDTQYF.

This chain joins TRBV20-1 and TRBJ2-7, with D possibly TRBD2 on 6 matching bases. This CDR3 has 11 residues. The V gene's germline CDR1 is DFQATT and CDR2 SNEGSKA (reference sequence). Trimming shortened V by 7 bases and J by 5 bases, and 12 bases separated the two germline ends. The CDR3, as DNA: TGCAGTGGCGGAGGAGGGAACGAGCAGTACTTC. Its translation: CSGGGGNEQYF.

The chain is built from TRBV7-8 and TRBJ2-7; 10 bases are shared with TRBD2. The CDR3 consists of 16 residues. V was pared by 4 bases and J by 4 bases, with 10 bases of the junction left unmatched. Looked up from germline, CDR1 is SGHVS and CDR2 is FQNEAQ. The CDR3 loop reads CASSSGLARGGYEQYF. Here the CDR3 DNA reads TGTGCCAGCAGCTCGGGACTAGCGAGAGGAGGTTACGAGCAGTACTTC.

V usage is TRBV29-1 and J usage is TRBJ2-2, with D possibly being TRBD1 (6 bases). Germline CDR1 and CDR2: SQVTM and ANQGSEA. The CDR3 has 13 residues. Trimming removed 7 bases from V and 4 bases from J, with 13 bases in between. CDR3 sequence (DNA): TGCAGCGGGACTCAACAGGGCACCGGGGAGCTGTTTTTT. Translation gives CSGTQQGTGELFF.

V gene TRBV18 combines with J gene TRBJ1-4; D ambiguous. The germline V and J ends were trimmed by 7 bases and 0 bases, with 3 bases remaining between them. Germline V gene sequence: CDR1 KGHSH, CDR2 LQKENI. The CDR3 is 12 residues long. CDR3 sequence: CASCATNEKLFF. The CDR3 coding sequence is TGTGCCAGCTGTGCAACTAATGAAAAACTGTTTTTT. The whole variable domain, remainder taken from reference TRBV18 and TRBJ1-4, is NAGVMQNPRHLVRRRGQEARLRCSPMKGHSHVYWYRQLPEEGLKFMVYLQKENIIDESGMPKERFSAEFPKEGPSILRIQQVVRGDSAAYFCASCATNEKLFFGSGTQLSVL.

The rearrangement uses TRBV29-1 and TRBJ2-7; no firm D call. CDR1 and CDR2 (germline): SQVTM, ANQGSEA. CDR3 size: 13 residues. Between the trimmed V and J ends, which lost 5 bases and 5 bases, there was a span of 16 bases. CDR3 sequence reads: CSVIGAPSHEQYF. CDR3 coding DNA: TGCAGCGTTATCGGAGCCCCATCCCACGAGCAGTACTTC.

The V call is TRBV10-1, the J call TRBJ2-1; the D call may be TRBD1 or TRBD2 (5 bases each). Germline assignment: CDR1 WNHNN and CDR2 SYGVQD (reference sequence). V was pared by 6 bases and J by 0 bases, with 12 bases between. The CDR3 is made up of 15 amino acids. CDR3 sequence reads: CASSPGTSSYNEQFF. The DNA of the CDR3 is TGCGCCAGCAGCCCCGGGACGAGCTCCTACAATGAGCAGTTCTTC.

The rearrangement uses TRBV27 and TRBJ2-2; 7 bases line up with TRBD1. Trimming at V came to 5 bases and at J to 4 bases, leaving 13 bases not matched to a gene. This CDR3 has 17 residues. Germline V gene sequence: CDR1 MNHEY, CDR2 SMNVEV (reference sequence). CDR3: CASSPPFTPGGTGELFF. The CDR3 DNA sequence: TGTGCCAGCAGTCCGCCTTTCACTCCAGGGGGCACCGGGGAGCTGTTTTTT.

V is TRBV19 and J is TRBJ1-1; D might be TRBD1 (5 bases). Trimming removed 5 bases at V and 1 base at J, with 8 bases between. Germline V gene data show CDR1 as LNHDA and CDR2 as SQIVND (reference sequence). The CDR3 covers 13 residues. The CDR3 sequence is CASSYTGNTEAFF. The DNA for the CDR3 is TGTGCCAGTAGTTACACAGGGAACACTGAAGCTTTCTTT.